This T cell receptor (beta chain) was identified during a study of cytomegalovirus exposure and HLA in healthy donors. Vbeta (60) and Jbeta (13) primers were used in the PCR. Sequenced by immunoSEQ multiplex PCR; TCRdb stores in-frame clones only, minus some. The sample lists over 65,000 clones, more than 75% occurring once. Germline V CDR1 and CDR2: SGDLS, YYNGEE. This CDR3 has 15 residues. Trimming took 1 base from V and 4 from J, leaving 12 bases between them. This sequence was found in a woman aged 40-49 years in good health and CMV-seropositive. The sequencing sample was made of PBMCs. The rearrangement uses TRBV9 and TRBJ2-1; perhaps TRBD2 as D (5 bases). CDR3: CASSVREWGYNEQFF. The CDR3 DNA is TGTGCCAGCAGCGTAAGGGAGTGGGGATACAATGAGCAGTTCTTC.